This paragraph covers one T cell receptor (beta chain) sequence. This clone has only a few counts. Its antigen has not been determined. Base qualities are not recorded, but no much larger clone differs from it by a single base. This sample was taken from a study of beta chain features in type 1 diabetes listed by TCRdb under 2018. The study in broad terms: No differences in mean age, gender distribution, total cell number or subset yield were found between patients and healthy donors. A total of 107,917,701 sorted cells were examined across all samples, and a strong correlation was observed between cell number per subset and RNA yield. The study compared the TCRB repertoires of sorted circulating CD4+ T cell subsets in recently diagnosed type 1 diabetes patients with those in matched healthy donors. Regulatory and stem cell-like memory subsets were obtained from only 8 patients and about 8 healthy donors, while naive and central memory subsets were obtained from all 30 or so donors. Here is what the overall study found, with its caveats: In all four CD4+ subsets, TCRB CDR3 length was moderately but significantly shorter in type 1 diabetes patients. HLA sub-analyses involved small numbers of individuals, so any influence of HLA type on TCRB rearrangement remained unresolved. Naive, central memory and regulatory TCRB repertoires appeared to be more alike among patients than among healthy donors. PCR may preferentially amplify shorter templates, but because patient and control samples were amplified and corrected together, any resulting skew would affect both groups equally. Patients with type 1 diabetes made fewer insertions and deleted more nucleotides at VDJ recombination sites, implying thymic rearrangement abnormalities. Because cDNA was sequenced instead of genomic DNA, activated cells with high expression could be over-represented, although the groups did not differ in activation or CD3 levels.

The cysteine opens and the phenylalanine closes a CDR3 of 13 amino acids. Left in the record is the CDR3 DNA by itself, 39 bases read in frame from the first base. Trimmed from V: 5 bases; trimmed from J: 3 bases; junction bases lacking a gene match: 3. The germline V gene encodes CDR1 SNHLY and CDR2 FYNNEI. From each donor, a single peripheral blood sample of about 120 mL on average was drawn into heparinised tubes. Using a panel that included CD45RO, CCR7, CD25, CD127, CD95 and CD27, naive, central memory, regulatory and stem cell-like memory CD4+ T cells were sorted on a BD FACSAria II. All sorted populations exceeded 95% purity. PBMCs were isolated right away by Lymphoprep density gradient centrifugation and were stained directly, without culture. So that batch effects would be minimized, each experiment stained and sorted samples in pairs, pairing one healthy donor with one patient. All of the isolated RNA was reverse transcribed with the High Capacity cDNA Reverse Transcription Kit, so expressed TCRB transcripts were sequenced. Deep immunoSEQ sequencing was performed on naive, central memory and regulatory T cell samples, with an average of about 3.57 million total reads per sample. After sorted cells were lysed in RLT buffer, RNA was extracted with DNase-treated RNeasy Micro or Mini kits, with the choice depending on cell number. To prevent cross-contamination, each cell subset was processed individually, whereas patient and healthy donor samples were processed jointly. Using the immunoSEQ multiplex PCR, TCRB sequences were amplified from cDNA into 87-bp fragments spanning the CDR3 region. Sequencing of the amplicons was performed on the Illumina HiSeq platform. The authors processed their data as follows. Synthetic template baselines were used to correct PCR bias computationally, reads within Hamming distance 2 were collapsed together, and singletons that could not be merged were discarded. Reads were aligned to IMGT to assign V, D and J genes, CDR3 length, and insertions or deletions at six rearrangement sites. Within each subset, clonotype counts were normalized to sorted cell number, and only after that were true diversity and Gini coefficients computed with the tcR R package. Repertoire sharing was quantified using the overlap coefficient calculated on TCRB nucleotide sequences. Out-of-frame TCRB sequences from naive cells were analyzed as a proxy for the pre-selection repertoire. In TCRdb, the immuneACCESS table is reduced to in-frame sequences with V and J assigned. These tables do not hold every clone; where another copy was compared, an unresolved V gene accounts for under half, and the others remain unexplained. V, J and clone size are those of that table, while D and trimming were read from the DNA. In all, the sample holds approximately 340,000 clones, and around 16% of those were seen once. The biggest ten clones account for 0.019% of the sample.

Sequenced input: naive CD4+ T cells from blood. Explained via the paper, the cell subset or site label denotes: true naive CD4+ T cells. The sequence derives from a woman aged 18-29 years in good health. This chain joins TRBV2 to TRBJ1-2; a stretch of 7 junction bases matches TRBD1. The base sequence is TGTGCCAGCAGTTACGACAGGGACTATGGCTACACCTTC. This codes for CASSYDRDYGYTF.